This T cell receptor beta chain was sequenced during a study of PD-1 blockade in classical Hodgkin lymphoma (TCRdb year 2020). With regard to the full study: Nivolumab dosing was 3 mg/kg intravenously every 2 weeks, continuing until either disease progression or unacceptable toxicity. The study used TCR beta sequencing and CyTOF to define a peripheral blood immune signature of response to PD-1 blockade in classical Hodgkin lymphoma. The investigation overall reported the following: Only a single clinical trial cohort was studied, and what caused the repertoire differences, possibly disease activity or prior therapy, remained undefined. CD4+ but not CD8+ TCR diversity rose significantly by C4D1 (p=0.0027 vs p=0.16), most apparent in complete responders (p=0.02). Among trial patients, those achieving complete response had baseline diversity similar to that of newly diagnosed patients, while diversity was significantly lower in partial responders and progressors. Baseline TCR diversity was reported as lower in newly diagnosed patients than in healthy donors, and lower still in relapsed/refractory patients. Diversity was lower in patients who began nivolumab less than 1 year after ASCT, so these patients were left out of later analyses to avoid confounding by immune reconstitution.

This clone is assessed as medium-sized (0.01 to 0.1%). There is no known antigen for this receptor. Compared with germline, one end of the junction differs, possibly owing to a read error. Genomic DNA was isolated using the Qiagen DNeasy kit from unsorted PBMCs as well as from negatively selected CD4+ and CD8+ fractions. TCR beta CDR3 regions were subjected to amplification by immunoSEQ multiplex PCR with primers that anneal to V and J segments. A synthetic immune receptor repertoire was used to minimize amplification bias, and remaining bias was computationally removed after sequencing. Concerning the study's data processing: Custom Python scripts were used to quantify repertoire diversity as the Shannon entropy index. Unsorted, CD4+ and CD8+ repertoires were analyzed separately, except for combined analyses in which CD4+ and CD8+ sequences were merged in silico. A clone counted as expanded when the clone's frequency after treatment rose at least 2-fold relative to C1D1, and clones undetected at baseline were given a pseudocount of 0.5. Singleton clones were defined as clones with 0 or 1 copy at C1D1, and non-singleton clones were defined as clones with 2 or more copies. Clones expanded in unsorted samples were annotated as CD4+, CD8+ or unknown by matching protein sequences in sorted samples from the same patient. Wilcoxon tests on paired samples were used to test changes in diversity from C1D1 to C4D1. TCRdb's version of the immuneACCESS table is confined to in-frame rearrangements and falls short of the full clone set. An unresolved V gene accounts for under half of the shortfall where checked; the remainder is of unknown origin. V, J and clone size derive from that table, while D and trimming were established from the DNA sequence. The sample yields 35,000 to 45,000 clones; around 70% were counted once. The ten largest account for roughly 15% of the sample.

Counted from cysteine to phenylalanine, this CDR3 has 15 amino acids. CDR3 DNA only is kept here, 45 bases in frame from base 1. The germline V gene specifies SGHRS as CDR1 and YFSETQ as CDR2. Explained via the paper, the time point label denotes: cycle 2 day 1 (C2D1) of nivolumab. All trial patients had relapsed after autologous stem cell transplantation, with cohorts A, B and C differing in prior brentuximab vedotin exposure. The trial cohort comprised some 60 patients with relapsed/refractory classical Hodgkin lymphoma whose best overall responses were complete response, partial response or progressive disease. Single-agent nivolumab was administered to trial patients in the multi-cohort phase II CheckMate 205 trial. An independent review committee assessed best overall response by applying the 2007 International Working Group response criteria. Trial PBMCs were obtained immediately prior to nivolumab initiation (C1D1) and on therapy at cycle 2 day 1 and cycle 4 day 1. Peripheral blood was collected in 8 mL Vacutainer Cell Preparation Tubes, from which PBMCs were isolated by centrifugation and then cryopreserved.

The sequences come from peripheral blood mononuclear cells (PBMCs), collected before the second cycle of nivolumab. The chain couples TRBV5-1 to TRBJ2-7; TRBD2 is a weak D gene call, 6 bases matching. The sequence was obtained from a human donor with classical Hodgkin lymphoma. In nucleotides, the sequence is TGCGCCAGCAGCTTGGGTCCTAATGACGGGGGAGCTGGAAACTTC. Its translation is CASSLGPNDGGAGNF.